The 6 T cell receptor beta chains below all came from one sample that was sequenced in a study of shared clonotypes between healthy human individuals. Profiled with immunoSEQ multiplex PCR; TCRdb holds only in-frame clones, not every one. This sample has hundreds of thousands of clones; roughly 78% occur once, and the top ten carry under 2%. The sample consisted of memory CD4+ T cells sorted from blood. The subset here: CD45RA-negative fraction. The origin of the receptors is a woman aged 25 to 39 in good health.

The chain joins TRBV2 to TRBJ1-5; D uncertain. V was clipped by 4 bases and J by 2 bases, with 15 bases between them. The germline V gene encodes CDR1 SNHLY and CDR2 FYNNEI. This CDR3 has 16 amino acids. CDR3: CASSARIGRGNQPQHF. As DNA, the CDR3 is TGTGCCAGCAGTGCCCGTATTGGCCGTGGCAATCAGCCCCAGCATTTT.

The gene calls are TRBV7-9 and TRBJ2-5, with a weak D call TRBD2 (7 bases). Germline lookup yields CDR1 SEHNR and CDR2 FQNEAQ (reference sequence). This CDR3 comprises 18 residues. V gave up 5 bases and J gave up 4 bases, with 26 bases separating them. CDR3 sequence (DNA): TGTGCCAGCAGCCCGCGGGGGCGGGGCGTCACACTGGGAGAGACCCAGTACTTC. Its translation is CASSPRGRGVTLGETQYF.

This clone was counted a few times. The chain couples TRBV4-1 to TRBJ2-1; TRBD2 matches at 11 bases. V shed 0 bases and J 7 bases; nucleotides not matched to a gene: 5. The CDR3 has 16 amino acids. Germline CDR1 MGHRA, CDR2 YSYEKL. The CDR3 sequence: CASSQEGASGRNEQFF. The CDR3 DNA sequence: TGCGCCAGCAGCCAAGAGGGTGCTAGCGGGAGGAATGAGCAGTTCTTC.

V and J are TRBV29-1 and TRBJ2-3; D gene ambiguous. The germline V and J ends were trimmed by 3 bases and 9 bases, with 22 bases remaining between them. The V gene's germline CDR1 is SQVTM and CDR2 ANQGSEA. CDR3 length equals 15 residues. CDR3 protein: CSVEGLGETRGTQYF. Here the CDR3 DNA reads TGCAGCGTTGAGGGCCTAGGCGAAACAAGAGGAACGCAGTATTTT.

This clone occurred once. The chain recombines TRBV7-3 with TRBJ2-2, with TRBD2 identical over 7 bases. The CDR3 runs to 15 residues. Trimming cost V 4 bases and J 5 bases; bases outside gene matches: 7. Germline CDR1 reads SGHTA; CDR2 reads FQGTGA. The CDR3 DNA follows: TGTGCCAGCAGCTCCTCCCGGGGAGGGACCGGGGAGCTGTTTTTT. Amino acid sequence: CASSSSRGGTGELFF.

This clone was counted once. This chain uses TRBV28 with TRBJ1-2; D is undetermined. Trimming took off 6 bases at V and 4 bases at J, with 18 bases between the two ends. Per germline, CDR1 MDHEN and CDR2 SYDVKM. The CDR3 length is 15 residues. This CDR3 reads CASSRGRSFIYGYTF. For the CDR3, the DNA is TGTGCCAGCAGCCGGGGAAGGAGCTTCATCTATGGCTACACCTTC.